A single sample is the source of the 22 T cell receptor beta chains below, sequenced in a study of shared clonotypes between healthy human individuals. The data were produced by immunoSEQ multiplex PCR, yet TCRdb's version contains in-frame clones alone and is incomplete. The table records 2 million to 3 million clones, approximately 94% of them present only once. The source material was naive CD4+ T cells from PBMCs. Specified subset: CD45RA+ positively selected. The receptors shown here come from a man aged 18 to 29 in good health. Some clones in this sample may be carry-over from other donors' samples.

The CDR3 is CASRVSLSEKLFF. The CDR3 DNA reads TGCGCCAGCAGGGTCAGCCTCTCCGAAAAACTGTTTTTT. V and J are TRBV5-1 and TRBJ1-4, with unresolved D. The CDR3 is 13 residues long. Trimming stripped 5 bases from V and 8 bases from J, with 13 bases between. CDR1 and CDR2 from the germline V gene are SGHRS and YFSETQ.

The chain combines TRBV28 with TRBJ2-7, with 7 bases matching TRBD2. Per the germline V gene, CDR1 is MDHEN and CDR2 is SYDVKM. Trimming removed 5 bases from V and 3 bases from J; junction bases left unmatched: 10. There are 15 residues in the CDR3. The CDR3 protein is CASSPLAIQYYEQYF. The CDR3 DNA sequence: TGTGCCAGCAGTCCACTAGCGATCCAATACTACGAGCAGTACTTC.

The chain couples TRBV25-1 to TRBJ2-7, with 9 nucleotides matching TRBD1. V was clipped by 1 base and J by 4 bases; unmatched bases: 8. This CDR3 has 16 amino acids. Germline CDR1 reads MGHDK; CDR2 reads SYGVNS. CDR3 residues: CASSELWGQGSYEQYF. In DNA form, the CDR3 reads TGTGCCAGCAGTGAATTATGGGGACAGGGCTCGTACGAGCAGTACTTC.

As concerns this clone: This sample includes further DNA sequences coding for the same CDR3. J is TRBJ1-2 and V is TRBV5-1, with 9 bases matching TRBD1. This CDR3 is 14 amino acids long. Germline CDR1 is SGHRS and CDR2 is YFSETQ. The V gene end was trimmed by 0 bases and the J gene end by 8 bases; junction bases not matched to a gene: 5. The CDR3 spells CASSLGQGEGGYTF. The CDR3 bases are TGCGCCAGCAGCTTGGGACAGGGGGAGGGCGGCTACACCTTC.

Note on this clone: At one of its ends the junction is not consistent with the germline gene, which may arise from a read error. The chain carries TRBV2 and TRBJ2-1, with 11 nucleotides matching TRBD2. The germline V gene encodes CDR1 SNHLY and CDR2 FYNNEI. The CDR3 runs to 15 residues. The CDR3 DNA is TGTGCCAGCAGTGAAGAGGGTAGCGGGAGGGCCGAAGTGGTCTTC. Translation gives CASSEEGSGRAEVVF. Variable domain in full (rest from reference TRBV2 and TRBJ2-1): EPEVTQTPSHQVTQMGQEVILRCVPISNHLYFYWYRQILGQKVEFLVSFYNNEISEKSEIFDDQFSVERPDGSNFTLKIRSTKLEDSAMYFCASSEEGSGRAEVVFGPGTRLTVL.

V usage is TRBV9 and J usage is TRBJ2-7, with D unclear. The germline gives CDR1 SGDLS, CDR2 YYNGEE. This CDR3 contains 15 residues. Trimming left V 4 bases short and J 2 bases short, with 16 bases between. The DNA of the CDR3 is TGTGCCAGCAGCCCCGCCAGGAAGGGCACCTACGAGCAGTACTTC. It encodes CASSPARKGTYEQYF.

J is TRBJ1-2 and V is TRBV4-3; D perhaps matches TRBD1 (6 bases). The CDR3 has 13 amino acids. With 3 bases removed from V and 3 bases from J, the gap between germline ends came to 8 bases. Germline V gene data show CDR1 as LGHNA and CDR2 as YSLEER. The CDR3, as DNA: TGCGCCAGCAGCCAGAGGACAGACTATGGCTACACCTTC. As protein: CASSQRTDYGYTF.

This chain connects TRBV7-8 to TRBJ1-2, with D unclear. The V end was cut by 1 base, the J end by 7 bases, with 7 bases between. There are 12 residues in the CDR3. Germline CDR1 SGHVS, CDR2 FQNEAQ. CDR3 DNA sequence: TGTGCCAGCAGCTTAGTGCTGGGTGGCTACACCTTC. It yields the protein CASSLVLGGYTF.

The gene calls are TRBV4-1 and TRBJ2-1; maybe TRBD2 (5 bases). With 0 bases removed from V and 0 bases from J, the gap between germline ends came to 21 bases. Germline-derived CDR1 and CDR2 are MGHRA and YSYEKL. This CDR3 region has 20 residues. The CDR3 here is CASSQDGGRSGWSSYNEQFF. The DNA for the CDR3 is TGCGCCAGCAGCCAAGATGGAGGTAGAAGCGGTTGGAGCTCCTACAATGAGCAGTTCTTC.

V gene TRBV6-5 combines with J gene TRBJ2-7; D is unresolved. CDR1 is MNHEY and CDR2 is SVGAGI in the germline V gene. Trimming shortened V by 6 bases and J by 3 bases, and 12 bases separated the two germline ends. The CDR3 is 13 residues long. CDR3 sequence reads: CASSPAGNYEQYF. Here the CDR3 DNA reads TGTGCCAGCAGCCCGGCAGGTAACTACGAGCAGTACTTC.

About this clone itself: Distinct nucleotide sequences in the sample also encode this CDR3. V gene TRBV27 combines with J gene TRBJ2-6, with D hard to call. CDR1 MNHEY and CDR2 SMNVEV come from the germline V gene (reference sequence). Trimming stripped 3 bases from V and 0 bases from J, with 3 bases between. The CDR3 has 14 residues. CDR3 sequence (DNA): TGTGCCAGCAGTTTGGGCTCTGGGGCCAACGTCCTGACTTTC. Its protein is CASSLGSGANVLTF.

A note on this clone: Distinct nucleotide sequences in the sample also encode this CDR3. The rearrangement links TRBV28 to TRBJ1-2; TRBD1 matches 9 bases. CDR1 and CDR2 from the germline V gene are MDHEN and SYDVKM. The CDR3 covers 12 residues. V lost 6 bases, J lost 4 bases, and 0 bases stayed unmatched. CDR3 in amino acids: CASRTGGYGYTF. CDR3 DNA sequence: TGTGCCAGCAGGACAGGGGGCTATGGCTACACCTTC.

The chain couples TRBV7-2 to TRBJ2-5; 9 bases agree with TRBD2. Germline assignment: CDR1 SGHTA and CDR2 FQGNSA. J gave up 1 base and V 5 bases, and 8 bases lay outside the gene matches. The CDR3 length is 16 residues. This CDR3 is CASSTRLAGLQETQYF. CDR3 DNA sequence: TGTGCCAGCAGCACCCGGCTAGCGGGACTCCAAGAGACCCAGTACTTC.

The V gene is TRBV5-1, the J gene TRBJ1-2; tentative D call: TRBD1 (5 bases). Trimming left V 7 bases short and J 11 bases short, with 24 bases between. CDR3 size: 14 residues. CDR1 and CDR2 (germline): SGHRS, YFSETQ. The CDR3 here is CASGHLDPTSPYTF. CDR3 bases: TGCGCCAGCGGACACTTAGACCCGACAAGCCCTTACACCTTC.

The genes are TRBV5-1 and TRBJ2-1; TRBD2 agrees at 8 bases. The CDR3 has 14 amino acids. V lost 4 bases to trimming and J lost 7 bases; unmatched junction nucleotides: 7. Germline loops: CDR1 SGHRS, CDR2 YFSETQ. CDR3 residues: CASSGMGLGNEQFF. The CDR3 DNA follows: TGCGCCAGCAGCGGCATGGGACTAGGGAATGAGCAGTTCTTC.

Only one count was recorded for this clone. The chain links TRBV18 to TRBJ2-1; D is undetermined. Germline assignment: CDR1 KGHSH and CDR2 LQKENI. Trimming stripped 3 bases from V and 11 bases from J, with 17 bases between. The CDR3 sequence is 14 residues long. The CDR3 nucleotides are TGTGCCAGCTCACCCCCCTCGTCCCCGGAGAAGCAGTTCTTC. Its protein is CASSPPSSPEKQFF.

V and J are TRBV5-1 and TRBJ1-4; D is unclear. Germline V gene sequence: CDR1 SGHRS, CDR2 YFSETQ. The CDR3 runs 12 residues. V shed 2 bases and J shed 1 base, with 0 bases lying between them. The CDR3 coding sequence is TGCGCCAGCAGCTTAACTAATGAAAAACTGTTTTTT. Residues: CASSLTNEKLFF.

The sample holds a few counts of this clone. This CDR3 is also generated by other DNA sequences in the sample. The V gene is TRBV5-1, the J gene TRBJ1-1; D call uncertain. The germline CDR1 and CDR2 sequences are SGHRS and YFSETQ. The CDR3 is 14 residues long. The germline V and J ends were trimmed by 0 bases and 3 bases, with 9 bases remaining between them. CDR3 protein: CASSLGRWDTEAFF. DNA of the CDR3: TGCGCCAGCAGCTTGGGTCGGTGGGACACTGAAGCTTTCTTT.

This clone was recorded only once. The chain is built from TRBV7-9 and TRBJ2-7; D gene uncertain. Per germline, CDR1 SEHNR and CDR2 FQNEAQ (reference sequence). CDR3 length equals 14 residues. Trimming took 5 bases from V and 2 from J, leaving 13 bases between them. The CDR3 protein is CASSIGSYPYEQYF. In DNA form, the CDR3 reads TGTGCCAGCAGCATCGGATCATACCCCTACGAGCAGTACTTC.

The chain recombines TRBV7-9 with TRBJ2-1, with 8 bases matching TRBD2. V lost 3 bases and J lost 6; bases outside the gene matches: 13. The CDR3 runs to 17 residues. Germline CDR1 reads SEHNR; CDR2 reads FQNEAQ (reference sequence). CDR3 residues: CASSFFPGLVGFNEQFF. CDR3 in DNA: TGTGCCAGCAGCTTCTTCCCGGGACTAGTGGGGTTCAATGAGCAGTTCTTC.

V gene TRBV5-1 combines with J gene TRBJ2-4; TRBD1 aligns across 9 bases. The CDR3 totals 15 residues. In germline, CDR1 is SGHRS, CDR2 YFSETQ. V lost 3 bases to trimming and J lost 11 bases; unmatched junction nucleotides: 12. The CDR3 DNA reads TGCGCCAGCAGCTCCGGGACAGGGAGCTTAGGGGTTCAGTACTTC. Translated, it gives CASSSGTGSLGVQYF.

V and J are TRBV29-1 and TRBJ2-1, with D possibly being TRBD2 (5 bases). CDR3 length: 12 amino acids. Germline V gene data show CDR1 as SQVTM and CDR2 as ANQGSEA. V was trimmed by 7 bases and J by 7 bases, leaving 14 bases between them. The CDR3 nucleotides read TGCAGCGCCTTGGACCGGGAAAATGAGCAGTTCTTC. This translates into CSALDRENEQFF.